Shown below are 27 T cell receptor beta chains from a single sample sequenced in a study of blood T cell repertoires in COVID-19. The protocol was immunoSEQ multiplex PCR, while the TCRdb copy is restricted to in-frame clones and leaves out a portion. Among 450,000 to 500,000 clones listed, 80% to 90% were seen once. Sequenced sample: peripheral blood. The source is a human donor in a cohort sampled during active COVID-19.

This rearrangement joins TRBV19 to TRBJ1-5; D is perhaps TRBD1 (5 bases). The CDR3 consists of 15 residues. The ends were cut back, 11 bases at V and 4 bases at J, with 21 bases in the middle. Germline assignment: CDR1 LNHDA and CDR2 SQIVND (reference sequence). CDR3 protein: CAARQGRGTNQPQHF. The CDR3 bases are TGTGCCGCAAGGCAGGGCCGGGGGACTAATCAGCCCCAGCATTTT.

This clone has only one observation. The rearrangement links TRBV7-9 to TRBJ2-3; 7 nucleotides line up with TRBD2. This CDR3 has 16 amino acids. Germline assignment: CDR1 SEHNR and CDR2 FQNEAQ (reference sequence). Trimming at V came to 2 bases and at J to 4 bases, leaving 9 bases not matched to a gene. This chain's CDR3 is CASSLNGGSVPDTQYF. For the CDR3, the DNA is TGTGCCAGCAGCTTAAATGGCGGGAGTGTGCCAGATACGCAGTATTTT. The full variable domain, completed using reference TRBV7-9 and TRBJ2-3, is DTGVSQNPRHKITKRGQNVTFRCDPISEHNRLYWYRQTLGQGPEFLTYFQNEAQLEKSRLLSDRFSAERPKGSFSTLEIQRTEQGDSAMYLCASSLNGGSVPDTQYFGPGTRLTVL.

CDR3 in amino acids: CASSSGSLSSQAQYF. The CDR3 coding sequence is TGTGCCAGCAGTTCCGGGAGTCTCTCCAGCCAAGCCCAGTACTTC. The chain has TRBV28 and TRBJ2-5; TRBD2 is a possible D gene (6 bases). Germline V gene sequence: CDR1 MDHEN, CDR2 SYDVKM. CDR3 length equals 15 residues. V was trimmed by 4 bases and J by 9 bases, leaving 21 bases between them.

This clone was seen only once. The J gene is TRBJ2-1, the V gene TRBV4-2, with 10 bases identical to TRBD2. Germline CDR1 LGHNA, CDR2 YNFKEQ. The V and J ends lost 7 bases and 8 bases, in that order; junction bases with no gene match: 8. The CDR3 runs 14 residues. CDR3 protein: CASTVAGGVDEQFF. CDR3 coding DNA: TGTGCCAGCACAGTAGCGGGAGGTGTAGATGAGCAGTTCTTC.

The gene calls are TRBV12-5 and TRBJ2-3; perhaps TRBD2 as D (5 bases). V was pared by 2 bases and J by 0 bases, with 9 bases between. This CDR3 region has 15 residues. Germline CDR1 LGHNT, CDR2 FRNRAP. In DNA form, the CDR3 reads TGTGCTAGTGGTTTGCGGGAAACTAGCACAGATACGCAGTATTTT. It encodes CASGLRETSTDTQYF.

The gene calls are TRBV3-1 (or the pseudogene TRBV3-2) and TRBJ1-6; 9 bases agree with TRBD1. The junction had 7 bases not matched to a gene; V was cut back by 4 bases and J by 9 bases. This CDR3 comprises 15 residues. Per the germline V gene, CDR1 is LGHDT and CDR2 is YNNKEL (reference sequence). In DNA form, the CDR3 reads TGTGCCAGCAGCCGATCCGGGACAGGGCCTTCACCCCTCCACTTT. Translation gives CASSRSGTGPSPLHF.

This clone was seen once. The chain combines TRBV11-1 with TRBJ2-3, with 12 bases identical to TRBD2. V trimming: 3 bases; J trimming: 4 bases; junction bases outside the gene matches: 2. Germline CDR1 SGHAT, CDR2 FQDESV (reference sequence). CDR3 size: 15 residues. CDR3 DNA: TGTGCCAGCAGCTTCCGACTAGCGGGAGCAGATACGCAGTATTTT. Protein sequence: CASSFRLAGADTQYF.

The V call is TRBV7-9, the J call TRBJ2-1, with TRBD2 identical over 11 bases. Germline CDR1 is SEHNR and CDR2 is FQNEAQ (reference sequence). The CDR3 is 17 residues long. Trimming cost V 5 bases and J 9 bases; bases outside gene matches: 15. For the CDR3, the DNA is TGTGCCAGCAGCCCGGGGGGCCCTAGCGGGGGGCTGTTTGAGCAGTTCTTC. Translation gives CASSPGGPSGGLFEQFF.

The V call is TRBV5-3, the J call TRBJ1-5; 8 bases are shared with TRBD1. TRBV5-3 falls under the ORF class, with uncertain function. Germline trimming cut 3 bases from V and 0 bases from J; bases unmatched to any gene: 8. This CDR3 is 17 amino acids long. The DNA for the CDR3 is TGTGCCAGAAGCTCCGGACAGGGCCACCTTAGCAATCAGCCCCAGCATTTT. It translates to CARSSGQGHLSNQPQHF.

The chain links TRBV7-3 to TRBJ2-7; D is perhaps TRBD2 (7 bases). CDR1 SGHTA and CDR2 FQGTGA come from the germline V gene. This CDR3 contains 15 residues. V was cut by 2 bases and J by 3 bases, with 14 bases left in between. The CDR3 sequence: CASSLQAGHLYEQYF. CDR3 nucleotides: TGTGCCAGCAGCTTACAAGCGGGACACCTCTACGAGCAGTACTTC.

The chain recombines TRBV3-1 (or the pseudogene TRBV3-2) with TRBJ2-1; 7 bases are shared with TRBD2. The CDR3 consists of 16 residues. V was pared by 1 base and J by 2 bases, with 5 bases of the junction left unmatched. Germline assignment: CDR1 LGHDT and CDR2 YNNKEL (reference sequence). CDR3 region: CASSQVLAATYNEQFF. The CDR3 DNA reads TGTGCCAGCAGCCAAGTCCTAGCGGCAACCTACAATGAGCAGTTCTTC.

This chain joins TRBV10-2 and TRBJ2-1, with TRBD2 matching over 8 bases. CDR1 and CDR2 from the germline V gene are WSHSY and SAAADI. The CDR3 length is 14 residues. V lost 7 bases, J lost 3 bases, and 5 bases stayed unmatched. CDR3 sequence: CASTTSGSYNEQFF. The CDR3 bases are TGCGCCAGCACCACAAGCGGGAGCTACAATGAGCAGTTCTTC.

V and J are TRBV14 and TRBJ2-1; no definite D call. CDR3 length equals 15 residues. V lost 6 bases, J lost 5 bases, and 17 bases lay in between. Germline assignment: CDR1 SGHDN and CDR2 FVKESK. The DNA for the CDR3 is TGTGCCAGCAGTCTGAGGCGTGGCCAGAACAATGAGCAGTTCTTC. Translated: CASSLRRGQNNEQFF.

The chain links TRBV5-8 to TRBJ1-6; 10 positions agree with TRBD1. Per the germline V gene, CDR1 is SGHTS and CDR2 is YDEGEE. Germline trimming cut 1 base from V and 8 bases from J; bases unmatched to any gene: 6. This CDR3 spans 16 amino acids. The DNA of the CDR3 is TGTGCCAGCAGCTTGTTTAGGGGACAGGGGTATTCACCCCTCCACTTT. The encoded protein is CASSLFRGQGYSPLHF.

The chain employs TRBV14 and TRBJ1-5; D is ambiguous. V was cut by 0 bases and J by 4 bases, with 10 bases left in between. The CDR3 has 15 residues. Germline CDR1 and CDR2: SGHDN and FVKESK. This chain's CDR3 is CASSQEGSSNQPQHF. The CDR3 DNA reads TGTGCCAGCAGCCAAGAGGGCAGCAGTAATCAGCCCCAGCATTTT. Supplemented by reference TRBV14 and TRBJ1-5, the full variable domain reads EAGVTQFPSHSVIEKGQTVTLRCDPISGHDNLYWYRRVMGKEIKFLLHFVKESKQDESGMPNNRFLAERTGGTYSTLKVQPAELEDSGVYFCASSQEGSSNQPQHFGDGTRLSIL.

V usage is TRBV9 and J usage is TRBJ1-1; unclear D gene. The CDR3 runs to 15 residues. Trimming removed 4 bases from V and 0 bases from J, with 13 bases in between. CDR1 and CDR2 (germline): SGDLS, YYNGEE. CDR3 sequence (DNA): TGTGCCAGCAGCTTCGCCAATTACATGAACACTGAAGCTTTCTTT. Encoded protein: CASSFANYMNTEAFF. Full variable domain (outside the CDR3, taken from reference TRBV9 and TRBJ1-1): DSGVTQTPKHLITATGQRVTLRCSPRSGDLSVYWYQQSLDQGLQFLIQYYNGEERAKGNILERFSAQQFPDLHSELNLSSLELGDSALYFCASSFANYMNTEAFFGQGTRLTVV.

The chain recombines TRBV19 with TRBJ1-6, with a tentative D call TRBD1 (5 bases). Germline V gene data show CDR1 as LNHDA and CDR2 as SQIVND (reference sequence). This CDR3 is 17 amino acids long. Trimming removed 4 bases at V and 4 bases at J, with 17 bases between. The CDR3 DNA reads TGTGCCAGTAGTAACTCACGGGGACGGGGGTATAATTCACCCCTCCACTTT. It specifies CASSNSRGRGYNSPLHF. Combining the CDR3 with reference TRBV19 and TRBJ1-6 gives the whole variable domain DGGITQSPKYLFRKEGQNVTLSCEQNLNHDAMYWYRQDPGQGLRLIYYSQIVNDFQKGDIAEGYSVSREKKESFPLTVTSAQKNPTAFYLCASSNSRGRGYNSPLHFGNGTRLTVT.

This clone was recorded once. The genes are TRBV19 and TRBJ2-5, with TRBD1 as a possible D gene (5 bases). The germline gives CDR1 LNHDA, CDR2 SQIVND (reference sequence). This CDR3 contains 14 residues. The V and J ends lost 3 bases and 1 base respectively, with 9 bases between them. The CDR3 nucleotides are TGTGCCAGTAGTATTCAGGGATCCCAAGAGACCCAGTACTTC. This translates into CASSIQGSQETQYF.

The chain joins TRBV3-1 (or the pseudogene TRBV3-2) to TRBJ2-7; D remains ambiguous. CDR1 LGHDT and CDR2 YNNKEL come from the germline V gene (reference sequence). This CDR3 contains 12 residues. V was pared by 0 bases and J by 7 bases, with 7 bases between. The CDR3 reads CASSQEGREQYF. CDR3 nucleotide sequence: TGTGCCAGCAGCCAAGAAGGCAGGGAGCAGTACTTC.

The chain links TRBV19 to TRBJ1-5; D uncertain. This CDR3 has 13 amino acids. Germline V gene sequence: CDR1 LNHDA, CDR2 SQIVND (reference sequence). Trimming removed 5 bases from V and 7 bases from J, with 12 bases in between. CDR3: CASSYGSSQPQHF. Here the CDR3 DNA reads TGTGCCAGTAGTTACGGGAGTAGCCAGCCCCAGCATTTT. Variable domain in full (rest from reference TRBV19 and TRBJ1-5): DGGITQSPKYLFRKEGQNVTLSCEQNLNHDAMYWYRQDPGQGLRLIYYSQIVNDFQKGDIAEGYSVSREKKESFPLTVTSAQKNPTAFYLCASSYGSSQPQHFGDGTRLSIL.

The rearrangement joins TRBV4-1 to TRBJ2-1, with D possibly TRBD2 on 5 matching bases. This CDR3 comprises 20 residues. Trimming stripped 0 bases from V and 9 bases from J, with 30 bases between. CDR1 is MGHRA, CDR2 YSYEKL, per germline. The CDR3 coding sequence is TGCGCCAGCAGCCAAGAGGGCCTCTTTGGTAGCGCACCGTTCGTCATTGAGCAGTTCTTC. It encodes CASSQEGLFGSAPFVIEQFF.

The CDR3 reads CSVEGTGNFGAFF. DNA for the CDR3: TGCAGCGTTGAGGGGACAGGAAATTTCGGAGCTTTCTTT. The chain couples TRBV29-1 to TRBJ1-1, with TRBD1 matching 8 bases. Germline lookup yields CDR1 SQVTM and CDR2 ANQGSEA. V lost 3 bases, J lost 10 bases, and 10 bases stayed unmatched. This CDR3 is built from 13 residues.

The rearrangement joins TRBV3-1 (or the pseudogene TRBV3-2) to TRBJ2-5; TRBD2 matches 10 bases. Germline V CDR1 and CDR2: LGHDT, YNNKEL (reference sequence). V was clipped by 4 bases and J by 13 bases; unmatched bases: 21. CDR3 length equals 17 residues. CDR3: CASSRRGTSGTSPRRYF. CDR3 nucleotides: TGTGCCAGCAGCCGCCGAGGCACTAGCGGGACCTCCCCCCGAAGGTACTTC.

The chain employs TRBV2 and TRBJ2-5, with TRBD2 as a possible D gene (6 bases). Trimming shortened V by 1 base and J by 2 bases, and 11 bases separated the two germline ends. The CDR3 covers 15 residues. Per the germline V gene, CDR1 is SNHLY and CDR2 is FYNNEI. CDR3 region: CASSEVAGRQETQYF. Written as DNA, the CDR3 is TGTGCCAGCAGTGAAGTGGCGGGGAGGCAAGAGACCCAGTACTTC.

This clone has just one count. The chain is built from TRBV5-4 and TRBJ2-2; 7 bases agree with TRBD1. The CDR3 contains 17 residues. Germline trimming cut 0 bases from V and 2 bases from J; bases unmatched to any gene: 7. Germline CDR1 SGHNT, CDR2 YYREEE (reference sequence). CDR3 nucleotide sequence: TGTGCCAGCAGCTTGGTCCCGGGACAGACAAACACCGGGGAGCTGTTTTTT. It specifies CASSLVPGQTNTGELFF.

This clone was seen once. The V gene is TRBV30, the J gene TRBJ1-6, with TRBD1 matching over 7 bases. The CDR3 contains 16 residues. The V gene end was trimmed by 1 base and the J gene end by 5 bases; junction bases not matched to a gene: 8. Germline assignment: CDR1 GTSNPN and CDR2 SVGIG (reference sequence). This CDR3 is CAWSAPRDSHNSPLHF. The CDR3 DNA follows: TGTGCCTGGAGTGCCCCCCGGGACAGCCATAATTCACCCCTCCACTTT.

The chain combines TRBV28 with TRBJ1-1; 9 nucleotides match TRBD1. The CDR3 loop spans 15 amino acids. Trimming at V came to 4 bases and at J to 4 bases, leaving 7 bases not matched to a gene. Germline values: CDR1 MDHEN, CDR2 SYDVKM. CDR3 sequence: CASSSIGTGPTEAFF. CDR3 nucleotides: TGTGCCAGCAGTTCCATCGGGACAGGGCCCACTGAAGCTTTCTTT. The full variable domain, rest sourced from reference TRBV28 and TRBJ1-1, is DVKVTQSSRYLVKRTGEKVFLECVQDMDHENMFWYRQDPGLGLRLIYFSYDVKMKEKGDIPEGYSVSREKKERFSLILESASTNQTSMYLCASSSIGTGPTEAFFGQGTRLTVV.